What follows is one T cell receptor (beta chain) and its context. Its antigen is still unknown. No clone much larger than this one lies a single base away; base qualities are absent. V is clipped by 2 bases and J by 1 base, and the sequence between their germline boundaries is 9 bases long. The germline V gene (reference sequence) yields MNHNY for CDR1 and SVGAGI for CDR2. The CDR3 numbers 15 residues from cysteine through phenylalanine. The retained sequence is limited to the CDR3, 45 bases, with the frame set at the first base. Whole blood was collected in K2EDTA tubes by collaborating institutions according to the institutions' own protocols. Collaborator samples were shipped for TCRbeta analysis as frozen whole blood, isolated PBMCs, or DNA extracted from either sample type. The data stem from a study of blood T cell repertoires in COVID-19 (dated by TCRdb to between 2020 and 2021). Notes on the research overall: Samples from collaborators originated in the United States, Italy and Spain and spanned both the acute and convalescent phases of COVID-19. The prospective study material was composed of cDNA or gDNA derived from T cells, B-cell-depleted T cells, or PBMCs. The dataset comprised deeply sampled blood TCRbeta repertoires from subjects exposed to, actively infected with, or recovered from COVID-19. A freely available public database, intended as a resource for researchers studying the immune response to SARS-CoV-2, is where the repertoires were released. Samples came from the ongoing ImmuneRACE study (first 160 participants) plus 1,254 subjects from 6 global collaborators. Sample metadata almost always included a de-identified subject ID, COVID-19 status, age in years and sex. HLA class I and class II types, where available, came from metadata supplied by the sample provider rather than from assay-based typing.

TCRbeta CDR3 regions were amplified from genomic DNA using the immunoSEQ Assay, a bias-controlled multiplex PCR. In the paper's pipeline: Within the assay, amplification of reference gene primers was used to estimate how many nucleated cells each sample contained. To quantify the absolute abundance of each unique TCRbeta CDR3 rearrangement, sequence reads were collapsed and filtered. For each sample, productive Simpson clonality was calculated by taking the square root of Simpson's diversity index across productive rearrangements. TCRdb retrieved this table from immuneACCESS and kept in-frame rearrangements only. Not all clones are present; in checked studies, unresolved V genes account for under half, and no reason is known for the remainder. V and J calls and clone size are copied from that table; D and trimming were computed from the DNA. This sample holds 150,000 or so clones; around 86% were observed only once. Clones ranked in the top ten supply 1.5% to 2% of the sample.

Overall study results and their limits: Clinical and demographic metadata were provided uncurated, with the amount varying by source and participant.

The sequence derives from a human donor in a cohort sampled during active COVID-19. The source material was peripheral blood. The chain employs TRBV6-6 and TRBJ1-5, with no reliable assignment of the D segment. Read as DNA, the sequence is TGTGCCAGCAGTTACCGACAAACCAGCAATCAGCCCCAGCATTTT. This encodes CASSYRQTSNQPQHF.